The 10 T cell receptor beta chains listed next were all sequenced from one sample in a study of T-cell reconstitution after alpha-beta-depleted transplantation in children (dated by TCRdb to 2015 to 2016). The protocol used for the library was PCR. Sequenced using an Illumina HiSeq 2500. To normalize quantification of the TCRbeta repertoire, the TCR libraries were built with molecular barcoding that relied on unique molecular identifiers. In-frame beta chains were kept once TCRdb had trimmed the public reads at Q25 with fastp and called clones with MiXCR. Rows with a matching CDR3 protein are joined into one entry that keeps the most common DNA and genes. In this sample the table shows approximately 980,000 distinct CDR3 sequences, around 30% of which occur a single time. 28% of the sample goes to the ten largest clones. The sample's treatment or condition label, in plain terms: allogeneic hematopoietic cell transplantation with graft depleted of TCRalphabeta T cells and CD19 B cells.

The sequencing here drew on PBMCs, mostly from graft donor cells, taken 360 days after TCRalphabeta/CD19-depleted stem cell transplant. The receptors stem from a boy younger than two who had a stem cell transplant for SCID, so the T cells may come from the graft donor.

The table lists this clonotype with a few counts. This sequence joins TRBV4-3 and TRBJ1-2; 11 nucleotides agree with TRBD1. The ends lost 3 bases at V and 4 bases at J; junction bases unmatched: 4. The germline CDR1 and CDR2 sequences are LGHNA and YSLEER. The CDR3 totals 15 residues. The CDR3 sequence: CASSHPGQGAYGYTF. The CDR3 nucleotides are TGCGCCAGCAGCCATCCAGGACAGGGGGCCTATGGCTACACCTTC.

CDR3 in DNA: TGTGCCAGCAGTTTCCCCGAAGGCAACACCGGGGAGCTGTTTTTT. Amino acid sequence: CASSFPEGNTGELFF. This chain connects TRBV28 to TRBJ2-2; D gene ambiguous. This CDR3 has 15 amino acids. Germline V lookup: CDR1 MDHEN, CDR2 SYDVKM. Trimming pared 3 bases from V and 2 bases from J, leaving 10 bases between.

The rearrangement links TRBV6-5 to TRBJ2-1; TRBD1 matches at 7 bases. CDR3 length equals 17 residues. After removal of 2 bases from V and 9 bases from J, the junction contained 16 bases not matched to a gene. Germline V gene sequence: CDR1 MNHEY, CDR2 SVGAGI. The CDR3 here is CASSYGVDRVKGGEQFF. The CDR3 nucleotides are TGTGCCAGCAGTTACGGGGTCGACAGGGTAAAAGGCGGTGAGCAGTTCTTC.

The chain links TRBV11-2 to TRBJ1-2; D ambiguous. Germline CDR1 SGHAT, CDR2 FQNNGV. This CDR3 has 16 amino acids. Trimming shortened V by 1 base and J by 2 bases, and 14 bases separated the two germline ends. In DNA form, the CDR3 reads TGTGCCAGCAGCTTAGTCGGACGGCCCTTGAACTATGGCTACACCTTC. It specifies CASSLVGRPLNYGYTF.

In nucleotides, the CDR3 is TGCGCCAGCAGCTTGGATGGGGGGGGGAACACTGAAGCTTTCTTT. It translates to CASSLDGGGNTEAFF. The chain has TRBV5-1 and TRBJ1-1; weak D call: TRBD1 (5 bases). Deletions cut 0 bases from V and 1 base from J, with 10 bases between. This CDR3 contains 15 residues. Germline V gene sequence: CDR1 SGHRS, CDR2 YFSETQ.

The chain joins TRBV11-1 to TRBJ1-6; 10 nucleotides line up with TRBD1. Germline V gene sequence: CDR1 SGHAT, CDR2 FQDESV (reference sequence). V shed 3 bases, J shed 8 bases, and the junction held 4 bases outside the gene matches. The CDR3 covers 15 residues. CDR3 sequence reads: CASSFGQGVHSPLHF. In DNA, the CDR3 is TGTGCCAGCAGCTTCGGACAGGGGGTTCATTCACCCCTCCACTTT.

The V call is TRBV7-8, the J call TRBJ2-5; D is undetermined. CDR3 length equals 14 residues. Germline CDR1 and CDR2: SGHVS and FQNEAQ. V shed 2 bases and J shed 1 base, with 8 bases lying between them. CDR3: CASSLSRRQETQYF. The CDR3, as DNA: TGTGCCAGCAGCTTATCAAGGCGCCAAGAGACCCAGTACTTC.

This clonotype was counted only a few times. The chain couples TRBV5-1 to TRBJ2-7, with 8 positions matching TRBD1. Unmatched junction bases numbered 4, after V lost 5 bases and J lost 0 bases. The CDR3 totals 14 residues. Germline CDR1 and CDR2: SGHRS and YFSETQ. The CDR3 here is CASRSTGDSYEQYF. The CDR3 DNA is TGCGCCAGCAGATCGACAGGGGACTCCTACGAGCAGTACTTC.

The chain recombines TRBV27 with TRBJ2-7; D possibly corresponds to TRBD1 (6 bases). Germline CDR1 reads MNHEY; CDR2 reads SMNVEV (reference sequence). The CDR3 extends over 13 amino acids. V lost 8 bases and J 3 bases, leaving 14 bases between the germline ends. The CDR3 is CASGHQQGYEQYF. CDR3 DNA sequence: TGTGCCAGCGGGCACCAACAGGGCTACGAGCAGTACTTC.

This clonotype came up a few times. J is TRBJ2-1 and V is TRBV7-3; D perhaps matches TRBD2 (5 bases). V was trimmed by 6 bases and J by 13 bases, leaving 13 bases between them. CDR3 length: 11 amino acids. Looked up from germline, CDR1 is SGHTA and CDR2 is FQGTGA. This CDR3 reads CASSTGVDQFF. CDR3 coding DNA: TGTGCCAGCAGTACCGGGGTTGATCAGTTCTTC.